This TCR beta chain was found in a study of blood T cell repertoires in COVID-19. Overall study: Italy, Spain and the United States were the sources of the convalescent and acute COVID-19 samples. In each case, the material was cDNA or gDNA derived from T cells, B-cell-depleted T cells, or PBMCs.

Germline CDR1 reads MNHNY; CDR2 reads SVGAGI (reference sequence). This CDR3 is 15 amino acids long. V was trimmed by 6 bases and J by 0 bases, leaving 15 bases between them. The data were produced by immunoSEQ multiplex PCR, yet TCRdb's version contains in-frame clones alone and is incomplete. The table records approximately 300,000 clones, 75% to 95% of them present only once. It was during active infection that Seattle patients were enrolled and then longitudinally followed. The origin of this receptor is a woman aged 25 to 45 with COVID-19, enrolled during active disease. V usage is TRBV6-6 and J usage is TRBJ2-7, with D uncertain. The specimen was peripheral blood. The CDR3 DNA is TGTGCCAGCAGCTTCTATCCAGGAAGCTCCTACGAGCAGTACTTC. Its translation is CASSFYPGSSYEQYF.